This TCR beta chain was observed in a study of beta chain features in type 1 diabetes. Study overall: What patients shared with healthy donors was a similar profile of age, gender and cell yields. All samples combined gave over 100 million sorted cells for examination.

CDR3 size: 13 residues. V gave up 4 bases and J gave up 5 bases; unmatched junction bases: 6. Germline assignment: CDR1 SGHRS and CDR2 YFSETQ. Sequenced material consisted of expressed TCRB transcripts (all of the isolated RNA was reverse transcribed). This table comes from immunoSEQ multiplex PCR, and its TCRdb copy is limited to in-frame clones, with some not included. The sample records around 300,000 clones, 15% being singletons. Notes on this clone: The target antigen is unknown.

Regarding the study as a whole: A pattern of fewer insertions and more deletions at VDJ junctions was seen in type 1 diabetes patients. Shorter TCRB CDR3s, moderately but significantly so, were found in Type 1 diabetes patients in all four CD4+ subsets.

V usage is TRBV5-1 and J usage is TRBJ2-7; 7 bases are shared with TRBD1. Sequenced input: naive CD4+ T cells from blood. This clonotype was sampled from a man in his late teens or twenties with type 1 diabetes. This chain's CDR3 is CASSLQGPNEQYF. In nucleotides, the CDR3 is TGCGCCAGCAGCCTACAGGGGCCAAACGAGCAGTACTTC.